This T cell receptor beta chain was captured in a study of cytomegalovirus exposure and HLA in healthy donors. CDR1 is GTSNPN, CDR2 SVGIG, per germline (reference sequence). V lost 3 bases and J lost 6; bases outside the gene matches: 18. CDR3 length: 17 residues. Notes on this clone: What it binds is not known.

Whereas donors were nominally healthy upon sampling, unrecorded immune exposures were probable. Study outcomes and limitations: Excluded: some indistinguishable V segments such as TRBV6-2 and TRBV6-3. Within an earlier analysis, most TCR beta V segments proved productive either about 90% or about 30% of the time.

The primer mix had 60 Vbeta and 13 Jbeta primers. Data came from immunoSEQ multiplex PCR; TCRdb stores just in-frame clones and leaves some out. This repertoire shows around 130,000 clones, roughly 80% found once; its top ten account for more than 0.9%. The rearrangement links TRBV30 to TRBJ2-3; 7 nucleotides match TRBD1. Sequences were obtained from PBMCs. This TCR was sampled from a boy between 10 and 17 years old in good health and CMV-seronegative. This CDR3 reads CAWSGITRDRGSDTQYF. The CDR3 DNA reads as TGTGCCTGGAGCGGGATCACTCGGGACAGAGGATCGGATACGCAGTATTTT.